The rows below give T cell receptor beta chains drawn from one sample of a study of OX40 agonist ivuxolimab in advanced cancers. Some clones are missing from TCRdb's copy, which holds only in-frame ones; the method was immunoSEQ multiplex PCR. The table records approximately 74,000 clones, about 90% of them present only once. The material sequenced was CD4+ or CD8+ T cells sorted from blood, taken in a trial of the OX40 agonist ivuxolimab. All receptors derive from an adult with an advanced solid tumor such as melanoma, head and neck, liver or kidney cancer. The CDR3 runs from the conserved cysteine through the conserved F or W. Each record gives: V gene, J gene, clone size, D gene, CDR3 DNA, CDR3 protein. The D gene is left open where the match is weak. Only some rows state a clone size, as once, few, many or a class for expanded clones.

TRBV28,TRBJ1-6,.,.,TGTGCCAGCAATTATTATTGGGGTTCGACAGGCGGCAGTAATTCACCCCTCCACTTT,CASNYYWGSTGGSNSPLHF
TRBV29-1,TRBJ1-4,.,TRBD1,TGCAGCGCCCGGACAGGAGGGAATGAAAAACTGTTTTTT,CSARTGGNEKLFF
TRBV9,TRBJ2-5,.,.,TGTGCCAGCAGCGTTAACCAAGAGACCCAGTACTTC,CASSVNQETQYF
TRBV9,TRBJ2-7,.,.,TGTGCCAGCAGCGTATCGGGGACTTTCCACGACGAGCAGTACTTC,CASSVSGTFHDEQYF
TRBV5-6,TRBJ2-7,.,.,TGTGCCAGCAGCCTGGGCAACAGTTACGAGCAGTACTTC,CASSLGNSYEQYF
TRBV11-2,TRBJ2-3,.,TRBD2,TGTGCCAGCAGCACCAGCGGGAGGGGGACAGATACGCAGTATTTT,CASSTSGRGTDTQYF
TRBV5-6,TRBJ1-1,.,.,TGTGCCAGCAGCTATGGGAAGGAAACTTTCTTT,CASSYGKETFF
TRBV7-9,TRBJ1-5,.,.,TGTGCCAGCAGCTTAGCCCCTGACCAGGGGTATAGCAATCAGCCCCAGCATTTT,CASSLAPDQGYSNQPQHF
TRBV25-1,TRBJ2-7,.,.,TGTGCCAGCAGTGAATTTCCCTACGAGCAGTACTTC,CASSEFPYEQYF
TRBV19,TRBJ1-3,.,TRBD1,TGTGCCAGTTCCTCGACAGGGGGCAGTGGAAACACCATATATTTT,CASSSTGGSGNTIYF
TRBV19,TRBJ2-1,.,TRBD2,TGTGCCAGTAGACCAGGGACTAGCGGCTTCAATGAGCAGTTCTTC,CASRPGTSGFNEQFF
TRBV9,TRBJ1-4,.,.,TGTGCCAGCAGCGTAGATCAAGGGGAAGGGGAAAAACTGTTTTTT,CASSVDQGEGEKLFF
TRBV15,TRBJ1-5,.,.,TGTGCCACCAGCAGAGAAAGGTCCGCCGGCAATCAGCCCCAGCATTTT,CATSRERSAGNQPQHF
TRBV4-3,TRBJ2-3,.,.,TGCGCCAGCAGCCAAGATCGAAACAGTGGGAATACGCAGTATTTT,CASSQDRNSGNTQYF
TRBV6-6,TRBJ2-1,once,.,TGTGCCAGCAGTTTCGACAGTTACAATGAGCAGTTCTTC,CASSFDSYNEQFF